This record looks at one TCR beta chain sequence and its context. Its antigen is not known. A second roughly 7 to 11 cycle PCR used barcoded and J-beta primers. TCRdb reprocessed the 5' RACE reads via MiXCR and lists one record per CDR3 protein. The sample yields under 2 million distinct CDR3 sequences, 34% seen once. The data stem from a study of blood T cells in healthy people across ages. Whole-study results and caveats: More naive CD4+ cells and higher diversity marked long-lived donors relative to aged donors.

This CDR3 contains 15 residues. Germline lookup yields CDR1 SGHRS and CDR2 YFSETQ. Losses at the gene ends were 3 bases for V and 6 bases for J; bases not matched to a gene: 8. The chain uses TRBV5-1 and TRBJ1-4, with TRBD1 matching over 7 bases. Sequenced material: blood. The sequence came from a woman aged 30 to 39 in good health. This chain's CDR3 is CASSSQGGSDEKLFF. DNA for the CDR3: TGCGCCAGCAGCTCCCAAGGGGGCTCGGATGAAAAACTGTTTTTT.